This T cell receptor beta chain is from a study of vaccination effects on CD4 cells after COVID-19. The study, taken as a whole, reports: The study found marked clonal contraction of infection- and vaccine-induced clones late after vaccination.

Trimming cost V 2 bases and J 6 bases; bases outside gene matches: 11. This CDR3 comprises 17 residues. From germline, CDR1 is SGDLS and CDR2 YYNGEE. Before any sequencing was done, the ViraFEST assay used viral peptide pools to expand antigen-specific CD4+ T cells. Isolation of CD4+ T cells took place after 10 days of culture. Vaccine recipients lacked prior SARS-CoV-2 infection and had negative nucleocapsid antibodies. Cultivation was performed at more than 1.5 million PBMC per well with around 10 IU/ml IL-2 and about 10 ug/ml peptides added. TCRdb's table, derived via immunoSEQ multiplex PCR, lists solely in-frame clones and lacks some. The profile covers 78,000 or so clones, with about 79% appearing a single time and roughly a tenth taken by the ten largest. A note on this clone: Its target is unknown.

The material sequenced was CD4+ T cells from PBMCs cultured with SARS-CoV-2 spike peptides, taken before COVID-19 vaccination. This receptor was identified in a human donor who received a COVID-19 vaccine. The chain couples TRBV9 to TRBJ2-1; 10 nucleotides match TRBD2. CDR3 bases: TGTGCCAGCAGCGTGAGGTTGAGCGGGGGGGCCCTCAATGAGCAGTTCTTC. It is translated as CASSVRLSGGALNEQFF.